A selection of T cell receptor beta chains follows, all from one sample in a study of shared clonotypes between healthy human individuals. The method was immunoSEQ multiplex PCR; TCRdb's version includes in-frame clones alone and lacks a portion of them. Of some 2,500,000 clones in the sample, 93% were seen once. The specimen sequenced was naive CD4+ T cells from PBMCs. Source of these receptors: a man younger than 30 in good health. Some clones in this sample may be carry-over from other donors' samples. CDR3s include the opening cysteine and the closing phenylalanine or tryptophan. Each record gives: J gene, D gene, V gene, CDR3 protein. A D gene is named only where the DNA matches it firmly.

TRBJ2-2 TRBD1 TRBV7-3 CASSLRSGDRGTGELFF
TRBJ2-7 NA TRBV5-1 CASSLAGENSYEQYF
TRBJ1-1 TRBD1 TRBV7-9 CASSDRGDAEAFF
TRBJ1-1 NA TRBV6-5 CASSPDRSMNTEAFF
TRBJ2-7 NA TRBV7-2 CASSDLGAVSYEQYF
TRBJ2-1 TRBD1 TRBV11-3 CASSRGTGGSYNEQFF
TRBJ2-3 NA TRBV5-3 CARSWSRDKSATQYF
TRBJ2-4 TRBD2 TRBV6-1 CASERGGAAKNIQYF
TRBJ1-3 NA TRBV18 CASSAGQPSSGNTIYF
TRBJ2-3 NA TRBV27 CASSLYKPFTDTQYF
TRBJ1-4 NA TRBV18 CASSPSQGTNEKLFF
TRBJ2-1 NA TRBV10-1 CASRDGLYNEQFF
TRBJ2-5 TRBD2 TRBV25-1 CASSALAGGQETQYF
TRBJ2-7 TRBD2 TRBV19 CASSMFGLAGGTPGEQYF
TRBJ2-7 TRBD2 TRBV12-5 CASGLWLAGGPPEQYF
TRBJ2-7 NA TRBV6-5 CASRPRLGAVDEQYF
TRBJ2-1 TRBD2 TRBV7-9 CASSLGGLAGGNYNEQFF
TRBJ1-2 NA TRBV4-2 CASSQGVGQNYGYTF
TRBJ2-1 NA TRBV19 CASSTVFWDNEQFF
TRBJ2-6 TRBD2 TRBV10-3 CAISEAGAGANVLTF
TRBJ2-7 TRBD1 TRBV5-1 CASSPGDRYYEQYF
TRBJ2-1 NA TRBV20-1 CSARSGEQFF
TRBJ2-1 NA TRBV10-3 CAIKRAYNEQFF
TRBJ2-7 NA TRBV18 CASSPRRAGSLVNEQYF
TRBJ1-1 NA TRBV18 CASSPLTGSALNTEAFF
TRBJ2-7 NA TRBV6-4 CASNFSHEQYF
TRBJ2-7 NA TRBV21-1 CASSPAPTGFEQYF
TRBJ2-7 NA TRBV18 CASSPRGSFNEQYF
TRBJ1-4 NA TRBV19 CASRPDRSDEKLFF
TRBJ2-1 TRBD2 TRBV19 CASTPGVAGDAEQFF
TRBJ2-2 TRBD2 TRBV11-2 CASSSSRGRNTGELFF
TRBJ1-3 NA TRBV19 CASSMSNSLGNTIYF
TRBJ1-5 TRBD1 TRBV6-5 CASSKQGGDQPQHF
TRBJ1-2 TRBD1 TRBV11-2 CASRPPGQAGRYTF
TRBJ2-2 NA TRBV6-6 CASRPRLGNTGELFF
TRBJ2-7 NA TRBV19 CASSIDRGQSYEQYF
TRBJ2-5 NA TRBV7-3 CASSPNRGETQYF
TRBJ2-1 TRBD2 TRBV28 CATYQGLATYSYNEQFF
TRBJ2-1 TRBD2 TRBV15 CATRVAGRPGEFF
TRBJ2-5 TRBD1 TRBV29-1 CSGATGAGRETQYF